This T cell receptor (beta chain) was obtained from a study of cytomegalovirus exposure and HLA in healthy donors. The CDR3 spans 12 residues. The ends were cut back, 7 bases at V and 0 bases at J, with 7 bases in the middle. Germline CDR1 is SGHRS and CDR2 is YFSETQ. PCR employed 60 Vbeta and 13 Jbeta primers. Profiling relied on immunoSEQ multiplex PCR, and the TCRdb table lists in-frame clones only, not all of them. This table holds roughly 150,000 clones, more than 65% found once. Notes on this clone: Its antigen is currently unknown.

Study-wide findings and caveats: Reports credit the classifier with highly specific, highly sensitive diagnosis of cytomegalovirus status. Associated with cytomegalovirus, according to the listing, were about 160 TCR beta chains.

The rearrangement uses TRBV5-1 and TRBJ2-5; D perhaps matches TRBD2 (6 bases). The source is a man between 18 and 29 years old in good health and CMV-seropositive. The sample taken for sequencing was PBMCs. The CDR3 loop reads CASGGNQETQYF. CDR3 nucleotides: TGCGCCAGCGGGGGGAACCAAGAGACCCAGTACTTC. The full variable domain, its missing parts supplied by reference TRBV5-1 and TRBJ2-5, is KAGVTQTPRYLIKTRGQQVTLSCSPISGHRSVSWYQQTPGQGLQFLFEYFSETQRNKGNFPGRFSGRQFSNSRSEMNVSTLELGDSALYLCASGGNQETQYFGPGTRLLVL.